The next 11 T cell receptor beta chains were all read from a single sample in a study of vaccination effects on CD4 cells after COVID-19. Antigen-specific CD4+ T cells were first expanded with viral peptide pools by the ViraFEST assay and only then sequenced. Culture proceeded for approximately nine days, and CD4+ T cells were then isolated. No antigen is known for these receptors. Data came from immunoSEQ multiplex PCR; TCRdb stores just in-frame clones and leaves some out. The sample includes about 22,000 clones, approximately 70% of them seen just once. The sequenced sample was CD4+ T cells from PBMCs cultured with HCoV-229E spike peptides, obtained before COVID-19 vaccination. All receptors come from a human donor who received a COVID-19 vaccine.

The chain joins TRBV24-1 to TRBJ2-5; the D gene is possibly TRBD2 (6 bases). Trimming removed 3 bases at V and 5 bases at J, with 15 bases between. The CDR3 contains 15 residues. CDR1 KGHDR and CDR2 SFDVKD come from the germline V gene. The chain's CDR3 is CATSDASGGRETQYF. In DNA form, the CDR3 reads TGTGCCACCAGTGATGCTTCCGGGGGACGGGAGACCCAGTACTTC.

About this clone itself: The junction differs from germline at one of its ends, possibly a read error. The chain carries TRBV5-1 and TRBJ2-1, with D possibly TRBD2 on 5 matching bases. In germline, CDR1 is SGHRS, CDR2 YFSETQ. The CDR3 is made up of 14 amino acids. The CDR3, as DNA: TGCGCCAGCACTTCCGAGGACTTGGCGGGCCCGAGGGTCTTC. It encodes CASTSEDLAGPRVF.

For the CDR3, the DNA is TGTGCCACCAGTTGGGGGACTGAGCAGTTCTTC. Its translation: CATSWGTEQFF. This chain links TRBV24-1 with TRBJ2-1; either TRBD1 or TRBD2 may fit D (5 bases each). This CDR3 is 11 amino acids long. From germline, CDR1 is KGHDR and CDR2 SFDVKD. Deletions cut 6 bases from V and 9 bases from J, with 8 bases between.

CDR3: CASSYSWQNTEAFF. The CDR3 DNA sequence: TGTGCCAGCAGTTACTCATGGCAGAACACTGAAGCTTTCTTT. The chain is built from TRBV6-5 and TRBJ1-1; D is undetermined. The CDR3 totals 14 residues. Germline V gene lookup returns CDR1 MNHEY and CDR2 SVGAGI. The V and J ends lost 0 bases and 1 base respectively, with 6 bases between them.

The V and J genes are TRBV11-3 and TRBJ2-3; TRBD1 matches at 9 bases. Germline V gives CDR1 SGHNT, CDR2 YENEEA. Trimming removed 2 bases from V and 4 bases from J; junction bases left unmatched: 7. The CDR3 covers 16 residues. The CDR3 nucleotides read TGTGCCAGCAGCTTATCCGGGACAGGGTTGGCAGATACGCAGTATTTT. Its translation is CASSLSGTGLADTQYF.

V usage is TRBV21-1 and J usage is TRBJ1-2; the D call TRBD1 from the table was never checked on the DNA. TRBV21-1 is labeled a pseudogene. The CDR3 has 17 amino acids. The CDR3, as DNA: TGTGCCAGCAGCTCCGGACAGGGAGCGTATCCTAACTATGGCTACACCTTC. It is translated as CASSSGQGAYPNYGYTF.

The rearrangement joins TRBV11-2 to TRBJ2-7; D is possibly TRBD2 (6 bases). Germline lookup yields CDR1 SGHAT and CDR2 FQNNGV. V was clipped by 1 base and J by 6 bases, with 10 bases between them. The CDR3 spans 13 residues. The CDR3 DNA sequence: TGTGCCAGCAGCTTAGCCGGAGGGCGCGAGCAGTACTTC. This encodes CASSLAGGREQYF.

The V and J genes are TRBV6-4 and TRBJ2-3; 12 positions match TRBD2. Losses at the gene ends were 2 bases for V and 0 bases for J; bases not matched to a gene: 0. The CDR3 spans 16 residues. Germline CDR1 reads MRHNA; CDR2 reads SNTAGT. Here the CDR3 reads CASSDGTSGSTDTQYF. CDR3 sequence (DNA): TGTGCCAGCAGTGACGGGACTAGCGGGAGCACAGATACGCAGTATTTT.

This rearrangement joins TRBV6-5 to TRBJ1-3; 8 nucleotides agree with TRBD1. There are 15 residues in the CDR3. Germline CDR1 is MNHEY and CDR2 is SVGAGI. With 0 bases clipped from V and 8 bases from J, the junction kept 6 bases outside the gene matches. The CDR3 sequence: CASSYSGQGAYTIYF. CDR3 nucleotide sequence: TGTGCCAGCAGTTACTCTGGACAGGGAGCTTACACCATATATTTT.

This chain connects TRBV5-1 to TRBJ1-6, with TRBD1 matching over 9 bases. J was trimmed by 9 bases and V by 4 bases; bases with no gene match: 8. Germline CDR1 and CDR2: SGHRS and YFSETQ. CDR3 length equals 15 residues. The CDR3 spells CASSLKGQGGSPLHF. The CDR3 bases are TGCGCCAGCAGCCTAAAGGGACAGGGAGGTTCACCCCTCCACTTT.

The gene calls are TRBV21-1 and TRBJ2-7; the D segment call TRBD2 is taken from the table without a DNA check. TRBV21-1 corresponds to a pseudogene. CDR3 length: 14 residues. CDR3 sequence: CASSTGLPLYEQYF. The CDR3 DNA sequence: TGTGCCAGCAGCACGGGGTTGCCACTCTACGAGCAGTACTTC.